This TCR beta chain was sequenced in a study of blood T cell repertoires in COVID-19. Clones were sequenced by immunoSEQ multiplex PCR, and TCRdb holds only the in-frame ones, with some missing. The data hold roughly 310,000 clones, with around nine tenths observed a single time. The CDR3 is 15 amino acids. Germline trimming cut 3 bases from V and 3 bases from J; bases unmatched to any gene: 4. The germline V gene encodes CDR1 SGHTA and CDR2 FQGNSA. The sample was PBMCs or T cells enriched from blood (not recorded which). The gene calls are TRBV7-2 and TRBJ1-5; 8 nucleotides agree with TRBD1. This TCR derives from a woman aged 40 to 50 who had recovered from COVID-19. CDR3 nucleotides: TGTGCCAGCAGCTTCGGGACAGGCATCAATCAGCCCCAGCATTTT. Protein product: CASSFGTGINQPQHF.